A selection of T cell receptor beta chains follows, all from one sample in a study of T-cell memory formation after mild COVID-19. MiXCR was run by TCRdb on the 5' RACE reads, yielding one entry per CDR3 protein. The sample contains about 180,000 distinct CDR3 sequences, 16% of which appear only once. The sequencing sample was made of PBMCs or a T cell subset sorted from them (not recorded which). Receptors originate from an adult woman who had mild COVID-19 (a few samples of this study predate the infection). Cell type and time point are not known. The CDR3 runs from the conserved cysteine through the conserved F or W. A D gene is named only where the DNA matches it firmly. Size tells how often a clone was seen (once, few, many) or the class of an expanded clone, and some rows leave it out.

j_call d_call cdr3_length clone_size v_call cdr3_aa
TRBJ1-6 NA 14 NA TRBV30 CAWTILDNNSPLHF
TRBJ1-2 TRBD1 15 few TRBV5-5 CASSWPGQAGVGYTF
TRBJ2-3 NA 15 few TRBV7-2 CASSRGTGRTDTQYF
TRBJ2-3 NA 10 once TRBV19 CASTEDTQYF
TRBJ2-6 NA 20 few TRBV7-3 CASSLIGGERSRPGANVLTF
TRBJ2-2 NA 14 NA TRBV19 CASTSRGGAGELFF
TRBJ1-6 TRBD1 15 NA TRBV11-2 CASSLRQGGNSPLHF
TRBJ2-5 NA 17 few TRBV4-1 CASSRGVAGAFQETQYF
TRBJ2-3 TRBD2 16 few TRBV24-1 CATSAATSGTKDTQYF
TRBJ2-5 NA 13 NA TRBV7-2 CASKASNQETQYF
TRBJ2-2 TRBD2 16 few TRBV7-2 CASSPRRLAGVGELFF
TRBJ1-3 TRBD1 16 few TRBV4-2 CASSQERTGPGNTIYF
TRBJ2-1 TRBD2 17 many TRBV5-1 CASSSEPISGGKGRAFF
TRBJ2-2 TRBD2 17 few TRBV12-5 CASGLVLAGGPDGELFF
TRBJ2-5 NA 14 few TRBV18 CASSPGFLDETQYF
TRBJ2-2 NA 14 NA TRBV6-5 CASTRAGNTGELFF
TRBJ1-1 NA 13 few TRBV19 CASSTQLNTEAFF
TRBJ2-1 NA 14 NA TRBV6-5 CASSPPFSYNEQFF
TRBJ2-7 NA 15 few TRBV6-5 CASSYSSGTFYEQYF
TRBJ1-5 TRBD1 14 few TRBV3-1 CASSETGGGQPQHF
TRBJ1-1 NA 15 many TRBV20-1 CSARDGGGPNTEAFF
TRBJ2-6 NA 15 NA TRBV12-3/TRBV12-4 CASSPRDVGANVLTF
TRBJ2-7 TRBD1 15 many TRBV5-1 CASSPVGQGSYEQYF
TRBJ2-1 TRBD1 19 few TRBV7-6 CASSKRTGGRKSSYNEQFF
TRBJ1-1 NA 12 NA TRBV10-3 CAISALNTEAFF
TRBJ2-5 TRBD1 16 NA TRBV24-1 CATSDTGTGAKETQYF
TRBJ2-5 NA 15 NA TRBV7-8 CASTLRTQSRQTQYF
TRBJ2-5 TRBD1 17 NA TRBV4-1 CASSQGGTGLTMETQYF
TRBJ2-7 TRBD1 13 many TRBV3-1 CASSQGTGNEQYF
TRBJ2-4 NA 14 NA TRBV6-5 CASSYGLAKNIQYF
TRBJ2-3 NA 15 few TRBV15 CATSRIRTSTDTQYF
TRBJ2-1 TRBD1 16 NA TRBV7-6 CASSHWTGDSYNEQFF
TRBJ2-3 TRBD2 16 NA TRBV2 CASRDLAGGTTDTQYF
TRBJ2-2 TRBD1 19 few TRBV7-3 CASSLTARAGGLRTGELFF
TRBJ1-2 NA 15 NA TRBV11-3 CASSLDGPGTDGYTF
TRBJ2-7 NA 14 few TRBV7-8 CASSSPGAFHEQYF
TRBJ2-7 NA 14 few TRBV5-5 CASSSTLNSYEQYF
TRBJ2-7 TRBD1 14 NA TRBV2 CASRLQGARDEQYF
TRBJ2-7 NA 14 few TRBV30 CAWSAIGLSYEQYF
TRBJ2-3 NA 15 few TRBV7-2 CASSPRWGSTDTQYF
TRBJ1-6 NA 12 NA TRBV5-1 CASRDSNSPLHF
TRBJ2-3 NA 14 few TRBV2 CASNGQRTADTQYF
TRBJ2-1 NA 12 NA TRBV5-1 CASSLEIGEQFF
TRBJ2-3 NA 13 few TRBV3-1 CASSQRATDTQYF
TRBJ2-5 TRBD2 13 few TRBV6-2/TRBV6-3 CASRPTGGETQYF
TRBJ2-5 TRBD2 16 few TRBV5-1 CASSLGSGGPQETQYF